This TCR beta chain was identified in a study of T cell responses to AZD1222 COVID-19 vaccine (dated by TCRdb to about 2021). About the study as a whole: AZD1222 recipients whose second dose came at about 4 weeks and those whose second dose came at about 12 weeks were combined into one group, since spike-specific TCR depth and breadth did not differ between the two schedules. A total of approximately 240 trial participants underwent TCR sequencing, of whom 200 to 220 had received two doses of AZD1222 and approximately 25 had received two doses of the MenACWY control vaccine. Trial participants were enrolled by age into subgroups of 18-55, 56-69 and 70-plus years, and about 150, 27 and 61 TCR-sequenced participants, respectively, were included in these subgroups. The research as a whole found: No day 14 peak-response samples were available, so repertoires were characterized only after the peak T cell response. Most participants were white British and females outnumbered males, and the authors suggested that clonal diversity may have been underestimated. The whole spike protein was spanned by vaccine-associated CD4 TCRs, and dominant responses were seen in regions 160-218 and 743-854. Spike-specific TCR breadth and depth rose significantly after two AZD1222 doses compared with day 0 and with MenACWY recipients. Reportedly, almost half of the unique spike-specific TCRs recognized epitopes lying outside the regions that are mutated in the B.1.351 and B.1.1.7 variants. Only five to seven AZD1222 recipients were SARS-CoV-2 seropositive at baseline, limiting conclusions about previously exposed vaccinees. In the small 56-69-year group, the increase in depth fell short of significance, most likely because of low power.

The CDR3 regions of human TCRbeta chains were subjected to immunosequencing. In the paper's pipeline: Repertoire TCRs were matched against a reference library of SARS-CoV-2-specific TCRs generated with the MIRA antigen-specificity platform. Breadth was defined as the fraction of unique TCRs that were SARS-CoV-2-associated, and depth was defined as the fraction of total T cells that were SARS-CoV-2-associated. Using the MIRA data, every spike-specific TCR was mapped to the spike region that the TCR reacted to and assigned to either a CD4 or a CD8 class. Log10-transformed breadth and depth values were compared by one-way ANOVA with Sidak's multiple comparisons tests. Drawn from immuneACCESS, this table holds only the in-frame rearrangements with V and J called that TCRdb kept. Clones are partly lost; checked studies trace under half to an unresolved V gene and leave the rest unexplained. Clonal size and the V and J genes are those of that table, whereas D and trimming came from the DNA. This sample has about 85,000 clones in its table, and roughly 90% of those were observed once. The ten largest clones take up around 6.7% of the sample.

The germline V gene supplies CDR1 MDHEN and CDR2 SYDVKM. Germline trimming: 3 bases from V, 0 bases from J; junction bases outside gene matches: 10. Measured from the cysteine to the phenylalanine, the CDR3 is 18 residues long. Only the CDR3 region is kept as DNA, spanning 54 bases read in frame from base 1. The label giving this sample's time point can be read as: baseline before first vaccination. The vaccinee samples were drawn from two UK trials, COV001 and COV002, one of which was a single-blind randomized controlled phase 2/3 trial testing AZD1222 (ChAdOx1 nCoV-19) in healthy adults. For TCRbeta chain sequencing, PBMC samples from trial participants were taken at day 0 and at day 28 after the second dose. To note about this clone: Its antigen is currently not known. Base quality data are lacking; no much larger clone is found one base away.

This sequence uses TRBV28 and TRBJ1-5; TRBD1 fits 8 bases in the junction. The sequence came from an adult in good health. The material sequenced was peripheral blood, taken on day 0 of AZD1222 vaccination. In nucleotide form, the sequence is TGTGCCAGCAGTTTGCCCTCAGGGGGCAGTGGTAGCAATCAGCCCCAGCATTTT. It translates as CASSLPSGGSGSNQPQHF.